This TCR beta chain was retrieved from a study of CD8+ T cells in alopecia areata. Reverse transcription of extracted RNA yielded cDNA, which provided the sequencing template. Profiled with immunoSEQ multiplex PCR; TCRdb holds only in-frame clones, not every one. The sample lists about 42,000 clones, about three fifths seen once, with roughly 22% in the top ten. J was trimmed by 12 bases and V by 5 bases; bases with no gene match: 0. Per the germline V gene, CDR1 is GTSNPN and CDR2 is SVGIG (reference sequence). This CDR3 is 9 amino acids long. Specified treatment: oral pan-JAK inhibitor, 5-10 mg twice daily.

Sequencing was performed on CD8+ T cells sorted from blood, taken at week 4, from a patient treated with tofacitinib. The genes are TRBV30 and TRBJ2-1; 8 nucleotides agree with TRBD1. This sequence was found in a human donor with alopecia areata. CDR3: CAWGQGQFF. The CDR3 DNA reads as TGTGCCTGGGGACAGGGGCAGTTCTTC.